This TCR beta chain came from a study of control samples from healthy donors and cancer patients. TCRdb's table, derived via immunoSEQ multiplex PCR, lists solely in-frame clones and lacks some. Of some 12,000 clones in the sample, approximately 94% were seen once. With 5 bases removed from V and 0 bases from J, the gap between germline ends came to 11 bases. CDR3 size: 15 residues. CDR1 is SGHTA, CDR2 FQGTGA, per germline. The TCR was taken from a man between 65 and 85 years old with head and neck cancer. The sample consisted of PBMCs. The gene calls are TRBV7-3 and TRBJ2-1; the D is unclear. In DNA form, the CDR3 reads TGTGCCAGCAGCCTCGCCGGCAACTCCTACAATGAGCAGTTCTTC. It codes for CASSLAGNSYNEQFF.